Listed below are T cell receptor beta chains from one sample, sequenced in a study of regulatory T cells in long-lasting Graves disease. TCRdb fed the multiplex PCR reads into MiXCR, producing one record per CDR3 protein. The table shows approximately 400,000 distinct CDR3 sequences, with 20% to 25% occurring only once. Sample: peripheral blood mononuclear cells (PBMCs), taken when the disease was refractory, from a patient treated with antithyroid drugs. The receptors here all came from a woman in her 40s with Graves disease. CDR3s include the opening cysteine and the closing phenylalanine or tryptophan. Clone sizes are given selectively: once, few, many, or a class where the clone is expanded.

V gene	clone size	J gene	CDR3 protein
TRBV19	many	TRBJ2-6	CASSISPGQTNVLTF
TRBV10-3	many	TRBJ2-5	CAISGEGGSETQYF
TRBV7-8	few	TRBJ1-3	CASRDFTGTVSGNTIYF
TRBV3-1	few	TRBJ2-2	CASLGRRTGELFF
TRBV12-3/TRBV12-4	many	TRBJ2-2	CASRLMGELFF
TRBV20-1	many	TRBJ1-5	CSARDLVGQGGRYQPQHF
TRBV10-3	few	TRBJ1-5	CAIRAGQGLGDQPQHF
TRBV3-1	few	TRBJ1-2	CASSQVGRSGGYTF
TRBV5-6	NA	TRBJ1-5	CASSLGGPISNQPQHF
TRBV28	many	TRBJ1-1	CASSPLGEMNTEAFF
TRBV20-1	NA	TRBJ2-7	CSASPGTFYEQYF
TRBV5-5	many	TRBJ2-7	CASSAGQGSYEQYF
TRBV5-1	many	TRBJ1-1	CASSLVPILGTEAFF
TRBV12-3/TRBV12-4	NA	TRBJ2-3	CASSRLAGDVTDTQYF
TRBV19	NA	TRBJ1-1	CASSRTRQGARRTLEAFF
TRBV7-8	many	TRBJ1-2	CASSPQRQGIYGYTF
TRBV29-1	many	TRBJ1-1	CSGPVGSGKSNTEAFF
TRBV28	many	TRBJ2-5	CASSFVRPGQASVGPKETQYF
TRBV30	few	TRBJ2-7	CAWSVRGEQYF
TRBV6-6	NA	TRBJ1-2	CASSYSRENYGYTF
TRBV12-3/TRBV12-4	many	TRBJ2-7	CASSLFARLAHEQYF
TRBV7-9	few	TRBJ1-5	CASSPQGAGNQPQHF
TRBV28	many	TRBJ2-5	CASSSLAGGNAQYF
TRBV6-1	NA	TRBJ2-3	CASSEGTGATDTQYF